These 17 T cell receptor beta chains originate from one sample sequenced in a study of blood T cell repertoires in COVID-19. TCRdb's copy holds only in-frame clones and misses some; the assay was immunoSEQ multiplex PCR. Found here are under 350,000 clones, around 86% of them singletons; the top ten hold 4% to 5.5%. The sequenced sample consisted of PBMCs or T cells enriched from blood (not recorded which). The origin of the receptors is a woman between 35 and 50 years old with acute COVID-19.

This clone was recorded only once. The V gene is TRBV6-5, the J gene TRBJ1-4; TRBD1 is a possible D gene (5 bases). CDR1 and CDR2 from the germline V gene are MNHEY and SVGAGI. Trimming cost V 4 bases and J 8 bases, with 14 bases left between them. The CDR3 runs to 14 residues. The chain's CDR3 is CASSLPGLNEKLFF. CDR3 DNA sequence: TGTGCCAGCAGTTTACCGGGACTGAACGAAAAACTGTTTTTT.

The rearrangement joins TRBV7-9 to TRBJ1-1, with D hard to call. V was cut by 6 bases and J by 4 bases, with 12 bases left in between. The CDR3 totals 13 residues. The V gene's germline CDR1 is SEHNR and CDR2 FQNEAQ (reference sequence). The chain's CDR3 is CASRLGAGTEAFF. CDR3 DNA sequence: TGTGCCAGCAGGTTGGGTGCCGGCACTGAAGCTTTCTTT.

CDR3 nucleotide sequence: TGCGCCAGCAGCTTTGGCGACTTTATGAACACTGAAGCTTTCTTT. It specifies CASSFGDFMNTEAFF. The chain joins TRBV5-1 to TRBJ1-1; D not certain. Germline assignment: CDR1 SGHRS and CDR2 YFSETQ. This CDR3 comprises 15 residues. Deletions cut 2 bases from V and 0 bases from J, with 11 bases between.

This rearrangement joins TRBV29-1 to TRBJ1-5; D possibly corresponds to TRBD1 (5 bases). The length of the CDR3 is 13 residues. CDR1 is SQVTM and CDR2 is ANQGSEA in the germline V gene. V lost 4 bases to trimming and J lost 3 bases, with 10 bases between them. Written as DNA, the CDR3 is TGCAGCGTTGCTTCGGGGGTCAATCAGCCCCAGCATTTT. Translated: CSVASGVNQPQHF.

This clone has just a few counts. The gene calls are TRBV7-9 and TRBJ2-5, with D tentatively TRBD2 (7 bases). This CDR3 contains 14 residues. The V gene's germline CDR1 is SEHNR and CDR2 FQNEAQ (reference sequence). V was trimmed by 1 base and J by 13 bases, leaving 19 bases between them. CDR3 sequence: CASSLGSAAGAMYF. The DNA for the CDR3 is TGTGCCAGCAGCTTAGGCTCTGCGGCGGGGGCGATGTACTTC.

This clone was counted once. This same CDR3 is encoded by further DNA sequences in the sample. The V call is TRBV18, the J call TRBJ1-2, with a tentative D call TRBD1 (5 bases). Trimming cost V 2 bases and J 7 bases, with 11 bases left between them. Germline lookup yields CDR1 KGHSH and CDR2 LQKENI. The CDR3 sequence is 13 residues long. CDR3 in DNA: TGTGCCAGCTCACCAGGTCAGGGTGGTGGCTACACCTTC. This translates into CASSPGQGGGYTF.

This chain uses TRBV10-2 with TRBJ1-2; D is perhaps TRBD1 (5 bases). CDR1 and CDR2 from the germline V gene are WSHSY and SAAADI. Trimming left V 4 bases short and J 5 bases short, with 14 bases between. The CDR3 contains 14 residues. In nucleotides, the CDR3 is TGCGCCAGCAGTGTCTCGGGGGGAGGGTATGGCTACACCTTC. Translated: CASSVSGGGYGYTF.

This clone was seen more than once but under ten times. The CDR3 nucleotides are TGTGCCAGCCGGGACAGGGGGGCTCCGAATGAAAAACTGTTTTTT. Translated: CASRDRGAPNEKLFF. The rearrangement joins TRBV19 to TRBJ1-4; TRBD1 aligns across 11 bases. Germline-derived CDR1 and CDR2 are LNHDA and SQIVND (reference sequence). V lost 9 bases to trimming and J lost 5 bases; unmatched junction nucleotides: 8. This CDR3 spans 15 amino acids.

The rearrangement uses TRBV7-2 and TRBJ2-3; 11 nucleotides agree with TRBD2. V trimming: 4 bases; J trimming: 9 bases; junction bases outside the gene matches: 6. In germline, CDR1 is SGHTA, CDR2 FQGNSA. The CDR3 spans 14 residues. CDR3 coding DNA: TGTGCCAGCAGCTCGGGACTAGCGGTAATAACGCAGTATTTT. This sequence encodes CASSSGLAVITQYF. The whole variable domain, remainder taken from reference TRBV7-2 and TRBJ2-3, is GAGVSQSPSNKVTEKGKDVELRCDPISGHTALYWYRQSLGQGLEFLIYFQGNSAPDKSGLPSDRFSAERTGGSVSTLTIQRTQQEDSAVYLCASSSGLAVITQYFGPGTRLTVL.

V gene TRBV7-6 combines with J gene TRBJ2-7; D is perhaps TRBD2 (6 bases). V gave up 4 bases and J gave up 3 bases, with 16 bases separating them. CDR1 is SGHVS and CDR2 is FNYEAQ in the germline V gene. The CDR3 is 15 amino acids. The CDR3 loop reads CASSSRETLGYEQYF. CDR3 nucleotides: TGTGCCAGCAGCTCTCGGGAGACTCTCGGCTACGAGCAGTACTTC.

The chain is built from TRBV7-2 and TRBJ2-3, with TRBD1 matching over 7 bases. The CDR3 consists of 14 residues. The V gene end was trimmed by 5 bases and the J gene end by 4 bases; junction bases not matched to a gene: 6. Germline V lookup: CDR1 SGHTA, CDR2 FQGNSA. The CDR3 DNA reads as TGTGCCAGCAGCGATAGACAGGGTCCAGATACGCAGTATTTT. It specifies CASSDRQGPDTQYF.

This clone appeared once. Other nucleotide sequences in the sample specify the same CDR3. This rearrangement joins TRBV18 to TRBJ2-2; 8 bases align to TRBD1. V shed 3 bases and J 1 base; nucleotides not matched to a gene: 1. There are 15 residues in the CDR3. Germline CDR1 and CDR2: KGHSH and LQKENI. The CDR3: CASSPGTGNTGELFF. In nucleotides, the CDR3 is TGTGCCAGCTCACCTGGGACAGGGAACACCGGGGAGCTGTTTTTT.

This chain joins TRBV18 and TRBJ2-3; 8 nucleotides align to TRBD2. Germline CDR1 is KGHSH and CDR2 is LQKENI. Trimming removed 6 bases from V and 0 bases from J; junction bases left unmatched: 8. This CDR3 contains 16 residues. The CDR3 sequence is CASSLTSESSTDTQYF. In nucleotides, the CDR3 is TGTGCCAGCTCGCTGACTAGCGAGAGTAGCACAGATACGCAGTATTTT. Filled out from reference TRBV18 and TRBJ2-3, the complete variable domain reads NAGVMQNPRHLVRRRGQEARLRCSPMKGHSHVYWYRQLPEEGLKFMVYLQKENIIDESGMPKERFSAEFPKEGPSILRIQQVVRGDSAAYFCASSLTSESSTDTQYFGPGTRLTVL.

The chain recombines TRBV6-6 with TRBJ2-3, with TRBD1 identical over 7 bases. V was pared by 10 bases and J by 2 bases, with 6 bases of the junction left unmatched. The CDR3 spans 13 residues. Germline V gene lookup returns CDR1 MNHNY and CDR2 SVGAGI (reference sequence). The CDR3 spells CATQGQNTDTQYF. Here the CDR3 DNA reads TGTGCCACCCAGGGACAGAACACAGATACGCAGTATTTT.

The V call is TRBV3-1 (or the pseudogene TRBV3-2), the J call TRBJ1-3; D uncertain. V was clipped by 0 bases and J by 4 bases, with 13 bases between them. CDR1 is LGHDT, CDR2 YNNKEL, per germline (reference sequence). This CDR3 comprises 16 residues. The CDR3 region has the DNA TGTGCCAGCAGCCAAGATCGGGCGGGGTCAGGAAACACCATATATTTT. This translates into CASSQDRAGSGNTIYF.

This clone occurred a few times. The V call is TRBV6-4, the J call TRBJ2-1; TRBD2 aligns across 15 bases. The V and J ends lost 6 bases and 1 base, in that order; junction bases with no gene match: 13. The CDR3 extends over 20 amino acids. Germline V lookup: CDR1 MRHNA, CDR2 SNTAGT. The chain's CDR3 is CASRARTSGGAIGSYNEQFF. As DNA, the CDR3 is TGTGCCAGCAGGGCAAGGACTAGCGGGGGGGCAATTGGTTCCTACAATGAGCAGTTCTTC.

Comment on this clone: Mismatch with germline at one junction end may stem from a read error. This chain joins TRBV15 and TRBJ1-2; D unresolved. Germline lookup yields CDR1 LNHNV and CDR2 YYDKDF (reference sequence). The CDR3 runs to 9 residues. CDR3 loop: CATSREERF. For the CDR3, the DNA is TGTGCCACCAGCAGAGAGGAGAGATTC. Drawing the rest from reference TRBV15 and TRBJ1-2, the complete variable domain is DAMVIQNPRYQVTQFGKPVTLSCSQTLNHNVMYWYQQKSSQAPKLLFHYYDKDFNNEADTPDNFQSRRPNTSFCFLDIRSPGLGDTAMYLCATSREERFGSGTRLTVV.